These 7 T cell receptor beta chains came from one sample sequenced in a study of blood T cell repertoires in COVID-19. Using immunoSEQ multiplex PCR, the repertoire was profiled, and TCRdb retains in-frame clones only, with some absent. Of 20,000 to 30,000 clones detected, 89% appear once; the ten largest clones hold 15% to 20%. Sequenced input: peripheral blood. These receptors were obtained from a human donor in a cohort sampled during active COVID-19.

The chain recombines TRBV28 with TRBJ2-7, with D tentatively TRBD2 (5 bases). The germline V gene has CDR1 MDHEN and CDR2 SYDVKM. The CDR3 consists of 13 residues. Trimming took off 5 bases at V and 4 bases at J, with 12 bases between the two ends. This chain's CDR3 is CASSQASGYEQYF. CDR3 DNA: TGTGCCAGCAGTCAAGCCTCGGGGTACGAGCAGTACTTC.

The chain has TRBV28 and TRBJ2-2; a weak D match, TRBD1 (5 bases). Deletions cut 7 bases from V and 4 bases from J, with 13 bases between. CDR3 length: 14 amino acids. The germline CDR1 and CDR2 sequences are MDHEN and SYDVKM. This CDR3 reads CASNLGHPTGELFF. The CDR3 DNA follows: TGTGCCAGCAATCTAGGACACCCCACCGGGGAGCTGTTTTTT.

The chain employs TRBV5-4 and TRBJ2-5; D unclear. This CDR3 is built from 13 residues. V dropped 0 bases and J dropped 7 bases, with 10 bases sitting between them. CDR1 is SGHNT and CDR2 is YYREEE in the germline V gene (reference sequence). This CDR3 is CASSLDGLATQYF. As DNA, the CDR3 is TGTGCCAGCAGCTTGGACGGTTTAGCGACCCAGTACTTC. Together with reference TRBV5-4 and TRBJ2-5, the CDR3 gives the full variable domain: ETGVTQSPTHLIKTRGQQVTLRCSSQSGHNTVSWYQQALGQGPQFIFQYYREEENGRGNFPPRFSGLQFPNYSSELNVNALELDDSALYLCASSLDGLATQYFGPGTRLLVL.

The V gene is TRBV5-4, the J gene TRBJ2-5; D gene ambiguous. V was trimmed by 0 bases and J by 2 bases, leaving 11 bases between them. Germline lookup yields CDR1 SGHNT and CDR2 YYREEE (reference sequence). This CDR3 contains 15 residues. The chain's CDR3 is CASSLVLSPQETQYF. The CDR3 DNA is TGTGCCAGCAGCTTGGTATTGTCTCCGCAAGAGACCCAGTACTTC.

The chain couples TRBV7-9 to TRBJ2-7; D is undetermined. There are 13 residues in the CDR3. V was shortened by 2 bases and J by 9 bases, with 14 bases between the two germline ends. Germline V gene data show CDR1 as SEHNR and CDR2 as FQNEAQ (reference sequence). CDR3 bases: TGTGCCAGCAGCTTATTTCCAGCGCCGGGGCAGTACTTC. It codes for CASSLFPAPGQYF. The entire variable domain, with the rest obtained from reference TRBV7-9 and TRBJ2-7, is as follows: DTGVSQNPRHKITKRGQNVTFRCDPISEHNRLYWYRQTLGQGPEFLTYFQNEAQLEKSRLLSDRFSAERPKGSFSTLEIQRTEQGDSAMYLCASSLFPAPGQYFGPGTRLTVT.

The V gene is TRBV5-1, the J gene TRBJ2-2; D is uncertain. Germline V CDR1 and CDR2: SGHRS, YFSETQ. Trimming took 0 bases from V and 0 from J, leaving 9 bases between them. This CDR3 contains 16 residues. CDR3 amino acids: CASSLGAASNTGELFF. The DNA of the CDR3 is TGCGCCAGCAGCTTGGGGGCCGCCTCGAACACCGGGGAGCTGTTTTTT.

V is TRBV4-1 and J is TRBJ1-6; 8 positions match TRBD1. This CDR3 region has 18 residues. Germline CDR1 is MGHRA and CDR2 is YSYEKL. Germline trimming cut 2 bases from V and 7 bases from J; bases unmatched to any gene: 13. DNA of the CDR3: TGCGCCAGCAGCCAACGACAGGGGTTAAACGGTTTAAATTCACCCCTCCACTTT. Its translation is CASSQRQGLNGLNSPLHF.